This T cell receptor (beta chain) was recorded in a study of OX40 agonist ivuxolimab in advanced cancers. For this clone: Its ends do not fully match the called genes, so a read error is possible.

Assay used: immunoSEQ multiplex PCR; TCRdb lists only in-frame clones, some missing. The table lists tens of thousands of clones, 70% to 90% of them singletons. Per the germline V gene, CDR1 is SGHTA and CDR2 is FQGTGA. The CDR3 contains 14 residues. The sequenced sample was CD4+ or CD8+ T cells sorted from blood, obtained in a trial of the OX40 agonist ivuxolimab. The chain couples TRBV7-3 to TRBJ1-1; 7 nucleotides match TRBD1. This TCR was sampled from an adult with an advanced solid tumor such as melanoma, head and neck, liver or kidney cancer. CDR3 DNA sequence: TGTGCCAGCAGCATAACAGGGGAGGACACTGAAGCTTTCTTT. It is translated as CASSITGEDTEAFF. Full variable domain (remainder filled in from reference TRBV7-3 and TRBJ1-1): GAGVSQTPSNKVTEKGKYVELRCDPISGHTALYWYRQSLGQGPEFLIYFQGTGAADDSGLPNDRFFAVRPEGSVSTLKIQRTERGDSAVYLCASSITGEDTEAFFGQGTRLTVV.